The rows below give T cell receptor beta chains drawn from one sample of a study of T cells in Graves' hyperthyroidism and ophthalmopathy. One entry per CDR3 protein results from TCRdb running MiXCR on the multiplex PCR reads. The table shows about 360,000 distinct CDR3 sequences, with around 13% occurring only once. The sample taken for sequencing was blood. Source of these receptors: a woman aged 18-29 years with Graves' hyperthyroidism. Both conserved end residues are part of each CDR3. The order of the fields is D gene, V gene, J gene, clone size, CDR3 protein, CDR3 DNA. D genes are given only for firm matches. Where a row states a size, it is once, few, many or the class of an expanded clone; other rows omit it.

d_call: TRBD2
v_call: TRBV11-3
j_call: TRBJ2-1
clone_size: -
cdr3_aa: CASSPGGAGGEQFF
cdr3_nt: TGTGCCAGCAGCCCGGGGGGAGCGGGAGGGGAGCAGTTCTTC

d_call: -
v_call: TRBV6-4
j_call: TRBJ2-1
clone_size: -
cdr3_aa: CASSDRSGEQFF
cdr3_nt: TGTGCCAGCAGTGACAGATCGGGAGAGCAGTTCTTC

d_call: TRBD2
v_call: TRBV5-1
j_call: TRBJ2-2
clone_size: -
cdr3_aa: CASSLAVAGGLRTNTGELFF
cdr3_nt: TGCGCCAGCAGCTTGGCCGTAGCGGGGGGCCTGCGAACTAACACCGGGGAGCTGTTTTTT

d_call: -
v_call: TRBV20-1
j_call: TRBJ2-3
clone_size: few
cdr3_aa: CSARDPGWLSPDTQYF
cdr3_nt: TGCAGTGCTAGAGATCCCGGCTGGCTTTCCCCTGATACGCAGTATTTT

d_call: TRBD1
v_call: TRBV28
j_call: TRBJ1-2
clone_size: many
cdr3_aa: CASSLWTGLGGYGYTF
cdr3_nt: TGTGCCAGCAGTTTATGGACAGGGCTGGGAGGCTATGGCTACACCTTC

d_call: -
v_call: TRBV20-1
j_call: TRBJ2-2
clone_size: few
cdr3_aa: CSAMTGNTGELFF
cdr3_nt: TGCAGTGCCATGACAGGGAACACCGGGGAGCTGTTTTTT

d_call: TRBD1
v_call: TRBV28
j_call: TRBJ1-2
clone_size: many
cdr3_aa: CASSFPGGLYGYTF
cdr3_nt: TGTGCCAGCAGTTTTCCAGGGGGCTTATATGGCTACACCTTC

d_call: -
v_call: TRBV12-3/TRBV12-4
j_call: TRBJ2-7
clone_size: few
cdr3_aa: CASNPWGAGHEQCF
cdr3_nt: TGTGCCAGCAACCCGTGGGGGGCGGGCCACGAGCAGTGCTTC

d_call: -
v_call: TRBV2
j_call: TRBJ1-1
clone_size: many
cdr3_aa: CASKSGPEAFF
cdr3_nt: TGTGCCAGCAAAAGCGGGCCGGAAGCTTTCTTT

d_call: TRBD1
v_call: TRBV28
j_call: TRBJ1-2
clone_size: many
cdr3_aa: CASLGRGRGGYTF
cdr3_nt: TGTGCCAGCCTAGGCAGGGGGCGCGGAGGCTACACCTTC

d_call: -
v_call: TRBV20-1
j_call: TRBJ2-5
clone_size: -
cdr3_aa: CSARDPPSQETQYF
cdr3_nt: TGCAGTGCTAGAGATCCCCCGAGCCAAGAGACCCAGTACTTC

d_call: -
v_call: TRBV24-1
j_call: TRBJ1-5
clone_size: many
cdr3_aa: CATSDSQYLNQPQHF
cdr3_nt: TGTGCCACCAGTGATTCCCAGTATCTTAATCAGCCCCAGCATTTT

d_call: TRBD2
v_call: TRBV7-2
j_call: TRBJ2-2
clone_size: -
cdr3_aa: CASSLLAGDSTGELFF
cdr3_nt: TGTGCCAGCAGCTTACTAGCGGGAGATTCCACCGGGGAGCTGTTTTTT

d_call: TRBD1
v_call: TRBV4-2
j_call: TRBJ1-1
clone_size: many
cdr3_aa: CASSVRDRAAAEAFF
cdr3_nt: TGTGCCAGCAGCGTCCGGGACAGGGCAGCGGCTGAAGCTTTCTTT

d_call: TRBD2
v_call: TRBV20-1
j_call: TRBJ2-1
clone_size: many
cdr3_aa: CSASTGTSYYNEQFF
cdr3_nt: TGCAGTGCTAGTACCGGGACTAGCTACTACAATGAGCAGTTCTTC

d_call: TRBD2
v_call: TRBV11-2
j_call: TRBJ2-7
clone_size: many
cdr3_aa: CASSLVGMREEQYF
cdr3_nt: TGTGCCAGCAGCTTAGTTGGCATGCGGGAGGAGCAGTACTTC

d_call: TRBD1
v_call: TRBV11-3
j_call: TRBJ2-1
clone_size: many
cdr3_aa: CASSLDPVQGIYNEQFF
cdr3_nt: TGTGCCAGCAGCTTAGATCCGGTACAGGGGATCTACAATGAGCAGTTCTTC

d_call: TRBD1
v_call: TRBV5-8
j_call: TRBJ1-1
clone_size: many
cdr3_aa: CASNQGQPTEAFF
cdr3_nt: TGTGCCAGCAACCAGGGACAGCCCACTGAAGCTTTCTTT

d_call: -
v_call: TRBV11-2
j_call: TRBJ2-5
clone_size: many
cdr3_aa: CASSFEGGGTQETQYF
cdr3_nt: TGTGCCAGCAGCTTTGAGGGGGGTGGCACTCAAGAGACCCAGTACTTC

d_call: TRBD2
v_call: TRBV4-3
j_call: TRBJ2-7
clone_size: -
cdr3_aa: CASSQDYQREGDYEQYF
cdr3_nt: TGCGCCAGCAGCCAAGATTACCAGCGGGAGGGAGACTACGAGCAGTACTTC

d_call: -
v_call: TRBV27
j_call: TRBJ2-7
clone_size: few
cdr3_aa: CASSMRIASPYEQYF
cdr3_nt: TGTGCCAGCAGTATGAGGATCGCTAGTCCCTACGAGCAGTACTTC

d_call: TRBD2
v_call: TRBV6-1
j_call: TRBJ2-2
clone_size: -
cdr3_aa: CASGGGGGTGELFF
cdr3_nt: TGTGCCAGCGGGGGGGGAGGTGGCACCGGGGAGCTGTTTTTT

d_call: TRBD2
v_call: TRBV20-1
j_call: TRBJ2-7
clone_size: -
cdr3_aa: CSARASGRYSYEQYF
cdr3_nt: TGCAGTGCTAGAGCTAGCGGGCGATACTCCTACGAGCAGTACTTC